This T cell receptor (beta chain) was captured by sequencing in a study of T cells in Graves' hyperthyroidism and ophthalmopathy (dated by TCRdb to between 2018 and 2020). For the wider study: To identify TCR V-J signatures that set the groups apart, the researchers used a discovery cohort of 90 to 100 patients, made up of around 42 with Graves' ophthalmopathy and some 55 with stable Graves' hyperthyroidism. Whether ophthalmopathy could be predicted prospectively was tested in an independent validation cohort made up of roughly 20 hyperthyroidism patients plus 17 patients who later progressed to ophthalmopathy. The 85 to 100 discovery patients were randomly split 7:3 into training and test sets. In addition, the study compared T-cell repertoires in thyroid tissue and in blood from five to seven Graves' hyperthyroidism patients. After blood sampling, hyperthyroidism patients were treated with methimazole at a starting dose of 30 mg daily, and ophthalmopathy patients were treated with high-dose intravenous methylprednisolone. The paper describes TCR Vbeta CDR3 sequencing of 140 or so peripheral blood samples, made up of some 40 ophthalmopathy patients, roughly 75 hyperthyroidism patients and roughly 17 progressor patients.

What the research found in general, with its limitations: In validation, the model predicted progression to ophthalmopathy with 65% to 71% sensitivity and less than 80% specificity, a median of around 6.6 months before onset. Most expanded thyroid clonotypes (frequency above 0.001) were also found in blood, which suggests that blood repertoires may mirror thyroid immune responses. A 13 V-J signature model separated ophthalmopathy from stable hyperthyroidism, with nearly 90% sensitivity and 81.08% specificity in cross-validation and 80%/75% in testing. Sample size was not statistically predetermined, and blinding of investigators to group allocation was not performed.

The V end loses 6 bases and the J end loses 5 bases, and a stretch of 13 bases separates them. Including cysteine and phenylalanine, the CDR3 has 13 amino acids. Of all the DNA, just the CDR3 is kept, 39 bases in frame from base 1. The germline V gene specifies SNHLY as CDR1 and FYNNEI as CDR2. Stable Graves' hyperthyroidism was defined as no progression to ophthalmopathy during 18 months of follow-up. Hyperthyroidism patients were aged 18 to 65 years and newly diagnosed, with disease duration of less than 2 months. Patients with uncontrolled infections, other autoimmune diseases, pregnancy or lactation were excluded. Clinical symptoms, serum thyroxine and TRAb, thyroid ultrasound, and orbital computed tomography formed the basis for the diagnoses. Total RNA was extracted with Trizol reagent, and quality was checked on an Agilent 2100 Bioanalyzer. Amplification of TCR beta CDR3 regions was carried out from RNA transcripts. A first-round RT-PCR of the TCR CDR3 used the HTBI primer set with the Qiagen OneStep RT-PCR kit. Libraries were constructed in a second round of multiplex PCR, after which size selection and purification were carried out. The libraries were sequenced on an Illumina HiSeq2000 using paired-end 100 bp reads. In the authors' own workflow: SOAPnuke was used to process the raw data, throwing out any read that contained adapters or uncalled bases, had a mean Phred below 15, or lacked an exact constant-primer or identifier match. High-quality paired reads were merged using COPE v1.2.5, and each unique nucleotide sequence was defined as a clonotype. Clonotypes were aligned to IMGT TRBV, TRBD and TRBJ reference segments using MiTCR v1.1. The analysis was restricted to V-J combinations with a frequency above 0.0001, which together covered about 99% of the repertoires. The TCS score was defined as F50 (clonal expansion) divided by E x V (chaos), with BLOSUM62-based TCRdist calculated between CDR3 peptides within each V-J. Welch's t-statistics and random forest reduced some 510 V-J features to fewer than 15, which were used in a naive Bayes classifier (R e1071). TCRdb applied fastp at Q25 and MiXCR to the public reads, then kept only in-frame beta chains. Each entry merges the rows of one CDR3 protein and shows their most common DNA and genes. TCRdb, rather than the study authors, made the V and J calls. The sample records around 540,000 distinct CDR3 sequences, 40% to 55% of which are singletons. Nearly 8.5% of the sample rests with the top ten.

This clonotype showed up just a few times. Its cognate antigen has yet to be identified. No much larger clone exists at a distance of one base, and base qualities are not known. Recombination connected TRBV2 to TRBJ2-5; 6 matching bases give a weak D call of TRBD2. The TCR originated in a woman aged 18 to 35 with Graves' hyperthyroidism. Donor details come from another sample of the same person, matched by shared clones. The specimen sequenced was peripheral blood or thyroid tissue (not recorded which). The CDR3 here reads CASRGGLGETQYF. The DNA sequence is as follows: TGTGCCAGCAGGGGAGGACTGGGGGAGACCCAGTACTTC.